One TCR beta chain is described in this entry. This specimen comes from a study of OX40 agonist ivuxolimab in advanced cancers. CDR1 is KGHSH, CDR2 LQKENI, per germline. Trimming left V 3 bases short and J 7 bases short, with 10 bases between. The CDR3 runs 13 residues. Using immunoSEQ multiplex PCR, the repertoire was profiled, and TCRdb retains in-frame clones only, with some absent. The sample holds under 85,000 clones, around 86% seen once. This clonotype was obtained from an adult with an advanced solid tumor such as melanoma, head and neck, liver or kidney cancer. The sample in question was CD4+ or CD8+ T cells sorted from blood, obtained in a trial of the OX40 agonist ivuxolimab. The rearrangement uses TRBV18 and TRBJ2-1; D not resolved. The chain's CDR3 is CASSPYTENEQFF. Here the CDR3 DNA reads TGTGCCAGCTCACCCTATACAGAAAATGAGCAGTTCTTC.